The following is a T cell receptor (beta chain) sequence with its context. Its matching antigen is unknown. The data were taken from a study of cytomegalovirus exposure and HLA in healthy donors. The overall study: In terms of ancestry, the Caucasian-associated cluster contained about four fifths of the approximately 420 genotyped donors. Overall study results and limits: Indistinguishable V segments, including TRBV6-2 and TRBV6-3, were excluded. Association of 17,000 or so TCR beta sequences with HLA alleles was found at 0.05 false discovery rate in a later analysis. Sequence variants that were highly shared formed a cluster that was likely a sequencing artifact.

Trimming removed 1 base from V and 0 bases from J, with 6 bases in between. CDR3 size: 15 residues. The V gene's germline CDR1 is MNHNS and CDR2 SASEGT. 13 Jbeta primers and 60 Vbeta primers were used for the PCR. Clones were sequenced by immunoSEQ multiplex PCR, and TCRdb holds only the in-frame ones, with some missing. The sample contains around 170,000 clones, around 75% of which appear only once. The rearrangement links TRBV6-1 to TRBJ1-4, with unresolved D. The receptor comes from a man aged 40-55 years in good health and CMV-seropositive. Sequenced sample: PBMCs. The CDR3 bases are TGTGCCAGCAGTGAAGACATTGCAACTAATGAAAAACTGTTTTTT. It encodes CASSEDIATNEKLFF.